The T cell receptor beta chain described here comes from a study of blood T cell repertoires in COVID-19. Germline lookup yields CDR1 LNHNV and CDR2 YYDKDF (reference sequence). V was pared by 1 base and J by 5 bases, with 11 bases between. The CDR3 has 14 residues. Generated by immunoSEQ multiplex PCR, the TCRdb table keeps only in-frame clones and is missing some. Of 28,000 or so clones in the sample, roughly nine tenths were seen once. This TCR came from a human donor with active COVID-19. The donor label of this sample is uncertain. Specimen: peripheral blood. The chain links TRBV15 to TRBJ2-5; D may be TRBD2 (6 bases). The CDR3 loop reads CATSRVGGGETQYF. For the CDR3, the DNA is TGTGCCACCAGCAGAGTGGGGGGTGGGGAGACCCAGTACTTC.